One sample yielded the 25 T cell receptor beta chains listed below, sequenced in a study of cytomegalovirus exposure and HLA in healthy donors. PCR was performed using 60 Vbeta and 13 Jbeta primers. The method was immunoSEQ multiplex PCR; TCRdb's version includes in-frame clones alone and lacks a portion of them. The data hold under 300,000 clones, with over 70% observed a single time. Material: PBMCs. These receptor sequences come from a woman aged 55-69 years in good health and CMV-seropositive.

The chain couples TRBV5-1 to TRBJ2-7, with D maybe TRBD2 (6 bases). Germline assignment: CDR1 SGHRS and CDR2 YFSETQ. Trimming left V 7 bases short and J 2 bases short, with 19 bases between. The CDR3 sequence is 15 residues long. The CDR3 DNA reads TGCGCCAGCGGGCTGGTTAGCGGTTCTACCTACGAGCAGTACTTC. This encodes CASGLVSGSTYEQYF.

The rearrangement uses TRBV19 and TRBJ1-2; tentatively, D is TRBD1 (5 bases). This CDR3 is built from 17 residues. Trimming removed 1 base at V and 4 bases at J, with 19 bases between. Germline lookup yields CDR1 LNHDA and CDR2 SQIVND (reference sequence). CDR3 sequence reads: CASSIAPNRDRFYGYTF. The CDR3 region has the DNA TGTGCCAGTAGTATAGCCCCCAACCGCGACAGATTCTATGGCTACACCTTC.

V gene TRBV9 combines with J gene TRBJ2-5; 9 nucleotides line up with TRBD2. The CDR3 totals 14 residues. Germline-derived CDR1 and CDR2 are SGDLS and YYNGEE. V shed 5 bases and J 3 bases; nucleotides not matched to a gene: 5. In nucleotides, the CDR3 is TGTGCCAGCAGTTGGACTAGCGAGAAAGAGACCCAGTACTTC. It codes for CASSWTSEKETQYF.

This clone came up once. The V and J genes are TRBV5-5 and TRBJ2-5, with TRBD2 matching 13 bases. The J segment lost 5 bases and the V segment lost 5 bases, leaving 6 bases of the junction unmatched. The germline V gene encodes CDR1 SGHKS and CDR2 YYEKEE (reference sequence). The length of the CDR3 is 15 residues. CDR3 loop: CASSSTSGRVETQYF. The CDR3, as DNA: TGTGCCAGCAGTTCTACTAGCGGGAGGGTGGAGACCCAGTACTTC.

J is TRBJ2-7 and V is TRBV19, with a weak D call TRBD2 (6 bases). CDR1 is LNHDA and CDR2 is SQIVND in the germline V gene (reference sequence). V lost 8 bases to trimming and J lost 2 bases, with 19 bases between them. The CDR3 runs 15 residues. As DNA, the CDR3 is TGTGCCAGTCAATTTAAATGGGGAGGCCCCTACGAGCAGTACTTC. This gives the protein CASQFKWGGPYEQYF. The whole variable domain, filled in from reference TRBV19 and TRBJ2-7, reads DGGITQSPKYLFRKEGQNVTLSCEQNLNHDAMYWYRQDPGQGLRLIYYSQIVNDFQKGDIAEGYSVSREKKESFPLTVTSAQKNPTAFYLCASQFKWGGPYEQYFGPGTRLTVT.

This chain connects TRBV18 to TRBJ1-1; no clear D gene. Looked up from germline, CDR1 is KGHSH and CDR2 is LQKENI. Trimming shortened V by 2 bases and J by 0 bases, and 7 bases separated the two germline ends. The CDR3 consists of 14 residues. CDR3 protein: CASSPKQMNTEAFF. As DNA, the CDR3 is TGTGCCAGCTCACCAAAACAGATGAACACTGAAGCTTTCTTT.

The chain is built from TRBV5-1 and TRBJ2-1; D call uncertain. V dropped 5 bases and J dropped 6 bases, with 15 bases sitting between them. The length of the CDR3 is 14 residues. The germline gives CDR1 SGHRS, CDR2 YFSETQ. CDR3 DNA sequence: TGCGCCAGCAGTTTGACGAGCCCGGGCAATGAGCAGTTCTTC. Amino acid sequence: CASSLTSPGNEQFF.

The chain recombines TRBV5-1 with TRBJ2-3, with TRBD1 as a possible D gene (5 bases). V was trimmed by 8 bases and J by 2 bases, leaving 15 bases between them. This CDR3 region has 14 residues. Per the germline V gene, CDR1 is SGHRS and CDR2 is YFSETQ. Here the CDR3 DNA reads TGCGCCAGTTCACTCCAGGGATACACAGATACGCAGTATTTT. Its translation: CASSLQGYTDTQYF.

The chain is built from TRBV5-1 and TRBJ2-7; 10 nucleotides agree with TRBD1. The ends lost 1 base at V and 0 bases at J; junction bases unmatched: 7. This CDR3 spans 17 amino acids. Germline V gene sequence: CDR1 SGHRS, CDR2 YFSETQ. For the CDR3, the DNA is TGCGCCAGCAGCTTGTGGGGACAGGGGTCCCTCTCCTACGAGCAGTACTTC. Translation gives CASSLWGQGSLSYEQYF.

This clone has a handful of counts. The chain employs TRBV7-3 and TRBJ2-1; D unresolved. V was clipped by 5 bases and J by 5 bases, with 10 bases between them. This CDR3 has 13 amino acids. The germline CDR1 and CDR2 sequences are SGHTA and FQGTGA. The CDR3 sequence is CASSPRHDNEQFF. The CDR3 DNA follows: TGTGCCAGCAGCCCGCGACATGACAATGAGCAGTTCTTC.

The rearrangement links TRBV9 to TRBJ2-7; 9 bases are a match to TRBD1. Germline trimming cut 4 bases from V and 0 bases from J; bases unmatched to any gene: 5. Germline V lookup: CDR1 SGDLS, CDR2 YYNGEE. This CDR3 is built from 15 residues. In DNA form, the CDR3 reads TGTGCCAGCAGCCTGGGACAGGGAGGCTCCTACGAGCAGTACTTC. It is translated as CASSLGQGGSYEQYF.

This rearrangement joins TRBV5-1 to TRBJ1-1, with D possibly being TRBD1 (6 bases). Germline CDR1 reads SGHRS; CDR2 reads YFSETQ. The CDR3 covers 14 residues. V was clipped by 2 bases and J by 4 bases, with 12 bases between them. CDR3 nucleotide sequence: TGCGCCAGCAGCTTTCAGGGGTCGGGCACTGAAGCTTTCTTT. The encoded protein is CASSFQGSGTEAFF.

The chain employs TRBV28 and TRBJ2-7; D might be TRBD1 (6 bases). CDR3 length: 14 residues. Trimming removed 5 bases from V and 6 bases from J, with 17 bases in between. Germline V CDR1 and CDR2: MDHEN, SYDVKM. The CDR3 DNA reads TGTGCCAGCAGTCCACCGGATCGAGGGGGCGAGCAGTACTTC. Amino acid sequence: CASSPPDRGGEQYF.

This clone occurred once. This chain joins TRBV27 and TRBJ2-7, with 7 nucleotides matching TRBD1. The CDR3 is 19 residues long. CDR1 and CDR2 from the germline V gene are MNHEY and SMNVEV (reference sequence). V dropped 0 bases and J dropped 1; count of bases not matched to a gene: 15. The CDR3: CASSLSDLEQGTTSYEQYF. The CDR3 nucleotides read TGTGCCAGCAGTTTATCAGACCTCGAACAGGGGACCACATCCTACGAGCAGTACTTC.

The V call is TRBV7-3, the J call TRBJ2-7; no clear D. The CDR3 is 13 amino acids. Trimming took off 5 bases at V and 3 bases at J, with 11 bases between the two ends. CDR1 is SGHTA, CDR2 FQGTGA, per germline. CDR3 sequence reads: CASSPGSGYEQYF. In nucleotides, the CDR3 is TGTGCCAGCAGCCCCGGCTCGGGCTACGAGCAGTACTTC.

The rearrangement links TRBV9 to TRBJ1-1; D remains ambiguous. V was trimmed by 0 bases and J by 0 bases, leaving 3 bases between them. This CDR3 region has 13 residues. CDR1 SGDLS and CDR2 YYNGEE come from the germline V gene. As DNA, the CDR3 is TGTGCCAGCAGCGTAGTCGTGAACACTGAAGCTTTCTTT. Translation gives CASSVVVNTEAFF.

The chain combines TRBV4-2 with TRBJ2-2, with no clear D. The CDR3 has 13 amino acids. Germline lookup yields CDR1 LGHNA and CDR2 YNFKEQ. V dropped 7 bases and J dropped 4 bases, with 10 bases sitting between them. CDR3 bases: TGTGCCAGCAATCATTTTAGCACCGGGGAGCTGTTTTTT. This gives the protein CASNHFSTGELFF.

V usage is TRBV19 and J usage is TRBJ2-7; D possibly corresponds to TRBD2 (5 bases). This CDR3 contains 13 residues. V lost 2 bases and J lost 0, with 5 bases in between. Germline V gene data show CDR1 as LNHDA and CDR2 as SQIVND (reference sequence). CDR3 nucleotides: TGTGCCAGTAGTATAAGCGGCTCCTACGAGCAGTACTTC. This encodes CASSISGSYEQYF.

This clone was observed a single time. CDR3 DNA sequence: TGTGCCAGCAGTTTTCGGGGGGCAGACACTGAAGCTTTCTTT. It is translated as CASSFRGADTEAFF. The chain employs TRBV27 and TRBJ1-1, with a weak D call TRBD1 (6 bases). The CDR3 sequence is 14 residues long. CDR1 is MNHEY and CDR2 is SMNVEV in the germline V gene (reference sequence). The ends were cut back, 3 bases at V and 3 bases at J, with 11 bases in the middle.

The genes are TRBV5-1 and TRBJ2-3; 12 nucleotides agree with TRBD1. Germline V lookup: CDR1 SGHRS, CDR2 YFSETQ. J gave up 5 bases and V 6 bases, and 10 bases lay outside the gene matches. CDR3 length: 16 amino acids. CDR3 amino acids: CASTPPGQGAGDTQYF. CDR3 in DNA: TGCGCCAGCACCCCACCGGGACAGGGGGCAGGAGATACGCAGTATTTT.

J is TRBJ1-1 and V is TRBV6-5; tentatively, D is TRBD1 (6 bases). CDR1 and CDR2 from the germline V gene are MNHEY and SVGAGI. There are 14 residues in the CDR3. Trimming left V 5 bases short and J 3 bases short, with 13 bases between. The CDR3 sequence: CASSKRDTHTEAFF. Here the CDR3 DNA reads TGTGCCAGCAGTAAAAGGGACACTCACACTGAAGCTTTCTTT.

This chain uses TRBV7-9 with TRBJ1-5; the D is unclear. CDR3 size: 13 residues. V lost 2 bases and J 7 bases, leaving 9 bases between the germline ends. Germline V CDR1 and CDR2: SEHNR, FQNEAQ (reference sequence). In DNA form, the CDR3 reads TGTGCCAGCAGCTTAAATGTTCAGCAGCCCCAGCATTTT. Amino acid sequence: CASSLNVQQPQHF.

The gene calls are TRBV6-1 and TRBJ1-2, with TRBD1 matching over 7 bases. This CDR3 contains 16 residues. CDR1 and CDR2 (germline): MNHNS, SASEGT. Unmatched junction bases numbered 8, after V lost 2 bases and J lost 2 bases. Here the CDR3 DNA reads TGTGCCAGCAGTGAAAGTTTCGACAGGGCAAACTATGGCTACACCTTC. It is translated as CASSESFDRANYGYTF.

The genes are TRBV5-6 and TRBJ2-3; D is possibly TRBD1 (5 bases). The V end lost 1 base, the J end lost 4 bases, and 7 bases lay between the germline ends. The CDR3 totals 13 residues. Germline CDR1 reads SGHDT; CDR2 reads YYEEEE. The CDR3 sequence: CASSLKGADTQYF. The CDR3 DNA reads TGTGCCAGCAGCTTGAAAGGGGCAGATACGCAGTATTTT.

The V call is TRBV5-1, the J call TRBJ2-5; tentative D call: TRBD2 (5 bases). The germline V and J ends were trimmed by 1 base and 5 bases, with 12 bases remaining between them. Per the germline V gene, CDR1 is SGHRS and CDR2 is YFSETQ. The CDR3 totals 14 residues. CDR3 nucleotides: TGCGCCAGCAGCTTGAGGCTAGCCGGGGAGACCCAGTACTTC. It encodes CASSLRLAGETQYF.